The rows below give T cell receptor beta chains drawn from one sample of a study of Graves' ophthalmopathy and Graves' hyperthyroidism. A single record per CDR3 protein comes from TCRdb applying MiXCR to the multiplex PCR reads. The repertoire has about 1.1 million distinct CDR3 sequences, less than 45% of them found once; the top ten carry over 8.5%. Input material: peripheral blood or thyroid tissue (not recorded which). Receptors originate from an adult man with Graves' hyperthyroidism. The CDR3 runs from the conserved cysteine through the conserved F or W. D genes are given only for firm matches. A row's size may be missing; if present it is once, few, many or a size class.

J | size | D | V | CDR3 | DNA
TRBJ1-1 | few | TRBD1 | TRBV20-1 | CSAGSRGLSDTEAFF | TGCAGTGCCGGGAGCAGGGGGCTGTCGGACACTGAAGCTTTCTTT
TRBJ2-7 | - | TRBD2 | TRBV20-1 | CSARDQGGGKLGYEQYF | TGCAGTGCTAGAGATCAGGGCGGGGGGAAACTCGGCTACGAGCAGTACTTC
TRBJ2-2 | few | - | TRBV4-2 | CASSQDGSGMANTGELFF | TGTGCCAGCAGCCAAGATGGTTCAGGGATGGCGAACACCGGGGAGCTGTTTTTT
TRBJ1-6 | - | - | TRBV6-5 | CASSSSEYNSPLHF | TGTGCCAGCAGCTCATCTGAATATAATTCACCCCTCCACTTT
TRBJ2-5 | few | - | TRBV18 | CASSPEAQETQYF | TGTGCCAGCTCACCCGAGGCCCAAGAGACCCAGTACTTC
TRBJ2-3 | many | - | TRBV7-8 | CASTTADTQYF | TGTGCCAGCACCACGGCAGATACGCAGTATTTT
TRBJ1-2 | once | - | TRBV10-2 | CASSEPDSISGNYGYTF | TGCGCCAGCAGTGAGCCGGACAGTATTTCAGGCAACTATGGCTACACCTTC
TRBJ1-3 | - | - | TRBV29-1 | CSVSRGTGNTIYF | TGCAGCGTCTCCCGGGGGACAGGAAACACCATATATTTT
TRBJ1-1 | many | TRBD1 | TRBV5-1 | CASRRGTDTDTEAFF | TGCGCCAGCAGGCGAGGGACAGACACGGACACTGAAGCTTTCTTT
TRBJ2-5 | many | - | TRBV7-2 | CASSPQITQETQYF | TGTGCCAGCAGCCCGCAGATAACTCAAGAGACCCAGTACTTC
TRBJ1-5 | - | - | TRBV6-5 | CASSYGHPVYSNQPQHF | TGTGCCAGCAGTTACGGACATCCCGTATATAGCAATCAGCCCCAGCATTTT
TRBJ1-1 | - | - | TRBV12-3/TRBV12-4 | CASRGGELRDTEAFF | TGTGCCAGCAGGGGGGGTGAGCTGAGGGACACTGAAGCTTTCTTT
TRBJ1-2 | few | - | TRBV20-1 | CSASAEELNYGYTF | TGCAGTGCTAGCGCAGAAGAACTTAACTATGGCTACACCTTC
TRBJ1-1 | - | - | TRBV29-1 | CSVVSNTEAFF | TGCAGCGTTGTTTCGAACACTGAAGCTTTCTTT
TRBJ2-7 | many | - | TRBV5-4 | CASQSGIDYEQYF | TGTGCCAGCCAATCCGGGATTGACTACGAGCAGTACTTC
TRBJ1-1 | many | TRBD1 | TRBV29-1 | CSVGQGTTEAFF | TGCAGCGTCGGACAGGGGACAACTGAAGCTTTCTTT
TRBJ1-5 | many | - | TRBV2 | CASMRGVVDQPQHF | TGTGCCAGCATGCGGGGGGTAGTCGATCAGCCCCAGCATTTT
TRBJ1-4 | few | - | TRBV12-3/TRBV12-4 | CASSYGGDNEKLFF | TGTGCCAGCAGTTACGGCGGGGACAATGAAAAACTGTTTTTT
TRBJ1-3 | few | TRBD1 | TRBV9 | CASSVSPGQGFGNTIYF | TGTGCCAGCAGCGTTTCCCCGGGACAGGGCTTTGGAAACACCATATATTTT
TRBJ2-7 | many | - | TRBV11-1 | CASSLRGYPYEQYF | TGTGCCAGCAGCTTGAGGGGTTACCCCTACGAGCAGTACTTC
TRBJ1-5 | few | - | TRBV2 | CASSLSAQPQHF | TGTGCCAGCTCGTTGTCCGCTCAGCCCCAGCATTTT
TRBJ2-5 | many | - | TRBV19 | CASSTALVSETQYF | TGTGCCAGTAGTACCGCACTAGTCTCGGAGACCCAGTACTTC
TRBJ1-2 | - | TRBD1 | TRBV7-9 | CASSLYGTGGYTF | TGTGCCAGCAGCTTATACGGGACAGGGGGCTACACCTTC
TRBJ2-7 | few | - | TRBV12-3/TRBV12-4 | CASSSPGRRNEQYF | TGTGCCAGCAGTTCCCCTGGGAGAAGGAACGAGCAGTACTTC
TRBJ1-2 | many | - | TRBV4-3 | CASSQGGATAYGYTF | TGCGCCAGCAGCCAAGGAGGGGCAACCGCCTATGGCTACACCTTC
TRBJ1-2 | few | TRBD1 | TRBV12-3/TRBV12-4 | CASSSGQMYGYTF | TGTGCCAGCAGCTCGGGACAGATGTATGGCTACACCTTC
TRBJ1-3 | many | - | TRBV7-6 | CASSSSGSSGNTIYF | TGTGCCAGCAGCTCGTCGGGGTCCTCTGGAAACACCATATATTTT
TRBJ2-7 | many | TRBD2 | TRBV7-8 | CASSKGASGSYEQYF | TGTGCCAGCAGCAAAGGGGCTAGCGGATCCTACGAGCAGTACTTC
TRBJ2-5 | - | - | TRBV29-1 | CSVDVWETQYF | TGCAGCGTAGATGTGTGGGAGACCCAGTACTTC
TRBJ2-5 | - | - | TRBV29-1 | CSLVRSEAQETQYF | TGCAGCTTAGTTAGGTCGGAGGCACAAGAGACCCAGTACTTC
TRBJ1-6 | few | TRBD1 | TRBV12-3/TRBV12-4 | CASSFSGQGNSPLHF | TGTGCCAGCAGTTTCTCGGGACAGGGTAATTCACCCCTCCACTTT
TRBJ2-7 | - | - | TRBV20-1 | CSASVGTGTYEQCF | -
TRBJ1-2 | few | - | TRBV5-1 | CASSRGSANYGYTF | TGCGCCAGCAGCCGCGGATCAGCTAACTATGGCTACACCTTC
TRBJ2-5 | many | TRBD2 | TRBV7-6 | CASSLGWASGQETQYF | TGTGCCAGCAGCTTAGGGTGGGCTAGCGGCCAAGAGACCCAGTACTTC
TRBJ2-1 | - | - | TRBV29-1 | CSVDNGNNNEQFF | TGCAGCGTTGACAACGGGAATAACAATGAGCAGTTCTTC
TRBJ1-2 | many | - | TRBV12-3/TRBV12-4 | CASSTQVYGYTF | TGTGCCAGCAGTACACAGGTCTATGGCTACACCTTC
TRBJ1-5 | - | TRBD1 | TRBV10-3 | CAISRSAGGGNNQPQHF | TGTGCCATCAGTCGGTCGGCAGGGGGTGGGAACAATCAGCCCCAGCATTTT
TRBJ1-5 | - | TRBD1 | TRBV15 | CATSQFGDRVENQPQHF | TGTGCCACCAGCCAATTTGGGGACAGGGTTGAAAATCAGCCCCAGCATTTT
TRBJ1-1 | few | - | TRBV11-2 | CASSLSPDVGAEAFF | TGTGCCAGCAGCTTATCCCCCGACGTGGGAGCTGAAGCTTTCTTT
TRBJ2-7 | many | TRBD2 | TRBV19 | CATSTSGGSYEQYF | TGTGCCACCAGTACTAGCGGGGGCTCCTACGAGCAGTACTTC
TRBJ2-7 | few | TRBD1 | TRBV5-5 | CASSAVTGQRDSREQYF | TGTGCCAGCAGCGCCGTGACAGGGCAACGGGATTCTCGCGAGCAGTACTTC
TRBJ1-5 | many | TRBD1 | TRBV19 | CASSIGDSLNQPQHF | TGTGCCAGTAGTATAGGGGACAGTCTCAATCAGCCCCAGCATTTT
TRBJ2-6 | - | - | TRBV6-5 | CTSSTRTISGANVLTF | TGTACCAGCAGTACAAGGACTATTAGTGGGGCCAACGTCCTGACTTTC
TRBJ1-5 | many | - | TRBV7-8 | CASSLRRSKGGQPQHF | TGTGCCAGCAGCTTACGTCGGAGCAAGGGGGGTCAGCCCCAGCATTTT
TRBJ2-7 | many | - | TRBV20-1 | CSARDRRVSSYEQYF | TGCAGTGCTAGAGATCGTAGGGTGAGCTCCTACGAGCAGTACTTC
TRBJ1-6 | - | - | TRBV4-1 | CASSQEVRTPPLHF | TGCGCCAGCAGCCAAGAGGTCCGCACGCCTCCCCTCCACTTT
TRBJ2-5 | many | - | TRBV5-1 | CASSRYFGETQYF | TGCGCCAGCAGCCGTTATTTCGGAGAGACCCAGTACTTC
TRBJ2-5 | many | - | TRBV5-5 | CASSLVGTLETQYF | TGTGCCAGCAGCTTGGTCGGGACTCTAGAGACCCAGTACTTC
TRBJ2-7 | many | TRBD2 | TRBV10-3 | CAISEGSGSSYEQYF | TGTGCCATCAGTGAGGGTAGCGGGAGCTCCTACGAGCAGTACTTC